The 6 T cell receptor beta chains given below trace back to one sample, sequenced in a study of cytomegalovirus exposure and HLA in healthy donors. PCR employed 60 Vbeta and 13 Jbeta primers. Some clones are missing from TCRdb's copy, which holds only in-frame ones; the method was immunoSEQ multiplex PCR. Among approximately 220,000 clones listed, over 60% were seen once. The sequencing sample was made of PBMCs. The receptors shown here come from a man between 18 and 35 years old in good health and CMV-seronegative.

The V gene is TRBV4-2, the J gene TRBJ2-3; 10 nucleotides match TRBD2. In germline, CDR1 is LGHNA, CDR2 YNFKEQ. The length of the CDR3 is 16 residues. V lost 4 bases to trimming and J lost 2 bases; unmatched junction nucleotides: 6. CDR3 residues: CASSPRTSGNTDTQYF. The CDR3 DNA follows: TGTGCCAGCAGCCCGCGGACTAGCGGAAACACAGATACGCAGTATTTT.

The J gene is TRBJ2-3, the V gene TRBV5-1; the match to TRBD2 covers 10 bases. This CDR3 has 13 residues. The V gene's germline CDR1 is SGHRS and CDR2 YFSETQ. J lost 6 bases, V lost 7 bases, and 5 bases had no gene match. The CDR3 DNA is TGCGCCAGCGCTAGCGGGAGTATGGATACGCAGTATTTT. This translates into CASASGSMDTQYF.

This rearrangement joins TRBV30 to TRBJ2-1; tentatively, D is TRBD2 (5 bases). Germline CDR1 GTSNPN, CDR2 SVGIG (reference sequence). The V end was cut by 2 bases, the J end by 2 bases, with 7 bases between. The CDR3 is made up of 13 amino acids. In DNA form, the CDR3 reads TGTGCCTGGAGTCCGGGAACCTACAATGAGCAGTTCTTC. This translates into CAWSPGTYNEQFF.

CDR3 nucleotides: TGTGCCAGCAGTACCCCCGGGGGGTCAGACACCATATATTTT. It encodes CASSTPGGSDTIYF. The chain employs TRBV6-5 and TRBJ1-3; a weak D match, TRBD1 (5 bases). Germline-derived CDR1 and CDR2 are MNHEY and SVGAGI. This CDR3 has 14 amino acids. V shed 5 bases and J shed 8 bases, with 16 bases lying between them.

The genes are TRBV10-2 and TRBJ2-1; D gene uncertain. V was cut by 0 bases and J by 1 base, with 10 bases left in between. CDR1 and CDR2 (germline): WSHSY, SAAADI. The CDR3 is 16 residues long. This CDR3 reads CASSESSIASYNEQFF. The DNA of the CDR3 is TGCGCCAGCAGTGAGTCCAGCATAGCTTCCTACAATGAGCAGTTCTTC.

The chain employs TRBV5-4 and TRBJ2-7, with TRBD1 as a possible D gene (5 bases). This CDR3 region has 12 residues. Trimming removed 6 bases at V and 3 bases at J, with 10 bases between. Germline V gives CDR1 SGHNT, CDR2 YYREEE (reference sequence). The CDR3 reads CASNLDSYEQYF. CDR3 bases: TGTGCCAGCAACCTCGACAGCTACGAGCAGTACTTC. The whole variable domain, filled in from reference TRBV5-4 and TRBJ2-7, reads ETGVTQSPTHLIKTRGQQVTLRCSSQSGHNTVSWYQQALGQGPQFIFQYYREEENGRGNFPPRFSGLQFPNYSSELNVNALELDDSALYLCASNLDSYEQYFGPGTRLTVT.